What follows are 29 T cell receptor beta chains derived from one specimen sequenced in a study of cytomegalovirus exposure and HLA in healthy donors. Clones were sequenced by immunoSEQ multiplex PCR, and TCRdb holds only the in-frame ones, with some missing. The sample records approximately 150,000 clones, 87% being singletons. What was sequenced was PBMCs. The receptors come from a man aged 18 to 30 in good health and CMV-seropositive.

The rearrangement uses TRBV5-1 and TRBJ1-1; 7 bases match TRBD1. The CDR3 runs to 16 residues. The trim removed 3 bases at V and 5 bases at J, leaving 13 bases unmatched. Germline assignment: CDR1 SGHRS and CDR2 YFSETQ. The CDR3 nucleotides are TGCGCCAGCAGCTCCCGGAACAGGGGAGTAGGGACTGAAGCTTTCTTT. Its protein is CASSSRNRGVGTEAFF. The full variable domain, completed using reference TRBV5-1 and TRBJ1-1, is KAGVTQTPRYLIKTRGQQVTLSCSPISGHRSVSWYQQTPGQGLQFLFEYFSETQRNKGNFPGRFSGRQFSNSRSEMNVSTLELGDSALYLCASSSRNRGVGTEAFFGQGTRLTVV.

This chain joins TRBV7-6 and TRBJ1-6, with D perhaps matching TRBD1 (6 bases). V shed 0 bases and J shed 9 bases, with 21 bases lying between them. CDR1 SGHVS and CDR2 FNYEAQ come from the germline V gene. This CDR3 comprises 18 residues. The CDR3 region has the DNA TGTGCCAGCAGCTTAGCTAGTCACCTTACAGGGCGCGGTTCACCCCTCCACTTT. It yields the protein CASSLASHLTGRGSPLHF.

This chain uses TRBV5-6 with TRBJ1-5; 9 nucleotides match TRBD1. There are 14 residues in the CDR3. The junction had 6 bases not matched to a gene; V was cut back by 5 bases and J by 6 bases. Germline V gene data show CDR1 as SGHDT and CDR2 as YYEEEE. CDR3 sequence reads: CASRRQGGIQPQHF. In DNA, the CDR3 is TGTGCCAGCAGACGACAGGGGGGGATTCAGCCCCAGCATTTT.

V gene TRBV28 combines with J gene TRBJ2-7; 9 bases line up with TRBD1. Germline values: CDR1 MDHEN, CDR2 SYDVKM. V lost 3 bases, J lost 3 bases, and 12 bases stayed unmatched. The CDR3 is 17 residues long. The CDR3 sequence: CASSLGEEDRGLYEQYF. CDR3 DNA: TGTGCCAGCAGTTTGGGGGAAGAGGACAGGGGACTCTACGAGCAGTACTTC.

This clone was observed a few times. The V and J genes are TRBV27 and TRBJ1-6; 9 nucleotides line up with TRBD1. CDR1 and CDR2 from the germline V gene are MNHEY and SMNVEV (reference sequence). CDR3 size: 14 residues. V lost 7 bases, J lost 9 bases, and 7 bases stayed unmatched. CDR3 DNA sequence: TGTGCCAGCACATTGACAGGGGGGAGTTCACCCCTCCACTTT. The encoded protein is CASTLTGGSSPLHF.

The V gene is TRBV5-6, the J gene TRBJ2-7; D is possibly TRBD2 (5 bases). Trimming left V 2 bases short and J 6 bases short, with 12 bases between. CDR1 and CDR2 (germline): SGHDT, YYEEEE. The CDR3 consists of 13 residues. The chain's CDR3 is CASSFDFGVEQYF. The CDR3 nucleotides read TGTGCCAGCAGCTTTGATTTCGGGGTCGAGCAGTACTTC.

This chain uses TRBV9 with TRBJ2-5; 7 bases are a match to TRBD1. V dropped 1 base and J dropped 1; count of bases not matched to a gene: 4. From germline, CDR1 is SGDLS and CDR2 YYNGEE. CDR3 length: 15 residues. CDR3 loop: CASSVWGQTQETQYF. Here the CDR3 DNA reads TGTGCCAGCAGCGTATGGGGACAGACCCAAGAGACCCAGTACTTC.

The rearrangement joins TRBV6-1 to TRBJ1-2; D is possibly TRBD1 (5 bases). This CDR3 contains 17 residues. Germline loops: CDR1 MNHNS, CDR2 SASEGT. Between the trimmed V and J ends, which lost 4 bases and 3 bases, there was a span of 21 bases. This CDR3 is CASSVQKGQGRDYGYTF. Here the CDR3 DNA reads TGTGCCAGCAGTGTGCAGAAGGGGCAGGGCCGAGACTATGGCTACACCTTC.

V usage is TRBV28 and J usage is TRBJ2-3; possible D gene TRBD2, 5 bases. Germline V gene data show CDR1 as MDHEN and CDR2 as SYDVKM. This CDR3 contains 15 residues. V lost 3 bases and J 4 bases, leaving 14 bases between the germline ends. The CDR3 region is CASSLGEAGADTQYF. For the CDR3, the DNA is TGTGCCAGCAGTTTGGGTGAGGCGGGCGCAGATACGCAGTATTTT.

The CDR3 loop reads CASSTSSDAYNEQFF. In DNA form, the CDR3 reads TGTGCCAGCAGTACCTCTAGCGATGCCTACAATGAGCAGTTCTTC. This sequence joins TRBV6-5 and TRBJ2-1, with D tentatively TRBD2 (6 bases). CDR1 and CDR2 (germline): MNHEY, SVGAGI. The CDR3 totals 15 residues. Trimming stripped 5 bases from V and 2 bases from J, with 13 bases between.

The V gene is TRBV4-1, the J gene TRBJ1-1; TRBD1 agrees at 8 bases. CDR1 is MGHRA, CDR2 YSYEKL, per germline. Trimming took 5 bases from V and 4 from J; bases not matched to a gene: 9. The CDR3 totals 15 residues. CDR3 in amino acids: CASSIWTGRVTEAFF. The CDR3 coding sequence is TGCGCCAGCAGCATCTGGACAGGGAGGGTCACTGAAGCTTTCTTT.

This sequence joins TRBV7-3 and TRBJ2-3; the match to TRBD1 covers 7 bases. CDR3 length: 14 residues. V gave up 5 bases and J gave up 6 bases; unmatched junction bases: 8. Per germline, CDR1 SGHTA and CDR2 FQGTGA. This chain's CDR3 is CASSTTTGSDTQYF. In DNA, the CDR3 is TGTGCCAGCAGCACCACGACAGGGTCGGATACGCAGTATTTT.

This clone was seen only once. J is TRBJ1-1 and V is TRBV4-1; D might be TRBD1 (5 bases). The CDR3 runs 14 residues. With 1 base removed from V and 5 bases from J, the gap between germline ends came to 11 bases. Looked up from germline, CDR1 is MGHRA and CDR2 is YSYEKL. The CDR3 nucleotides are TGCGCCAGCAGCCAAGGTTGGGGGGATACTGAAGCTTTCTTT. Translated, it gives CASSQGWGDTEAFF.

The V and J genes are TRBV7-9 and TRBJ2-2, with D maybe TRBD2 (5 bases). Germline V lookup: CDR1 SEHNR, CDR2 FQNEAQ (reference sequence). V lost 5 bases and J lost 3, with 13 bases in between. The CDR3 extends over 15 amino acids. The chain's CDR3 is CASSQAGSYTGELFF. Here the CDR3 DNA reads TGTGCCAGCAGCCAGGCGGGCAGTTACACCGGGGAGCTGTTTTTT.

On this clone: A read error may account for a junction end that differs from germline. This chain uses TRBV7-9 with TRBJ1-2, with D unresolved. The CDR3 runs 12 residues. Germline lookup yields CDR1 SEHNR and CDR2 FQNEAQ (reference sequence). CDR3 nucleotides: TGTGCCAGCAGCTCAGACTTGAGTCTTCCCGCCTTC. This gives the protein CASSSDLSLPAF.

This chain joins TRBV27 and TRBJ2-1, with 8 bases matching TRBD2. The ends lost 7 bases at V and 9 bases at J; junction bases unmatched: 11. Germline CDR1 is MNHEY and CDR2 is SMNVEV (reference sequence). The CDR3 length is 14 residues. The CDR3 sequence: CASTTPGGSGEQFF. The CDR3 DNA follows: TGTGCCAGCACCACTCCGGGGGGGTCCGGTGAGCAGTTCTTC.

The CDR3 loop is CASSLARFLSGNTIYF. The CDR3, as DNA: TGTGCCAGCAGCTTAGCCAGGTTCCTCTCTGGAAACACCATATATTTT. The chain couples TRBV7-8 to TRBJ1-3, with D uncertain. Germline CDR1 is SGHVS and CDR2 is FQNEAQ. The CDR3 length is 16 residues. Trimming removed 0 bases from V and 0 bases from J, with 9 bases in between.

CDR3 sequence (DNA): TGTGCCAGCAGGACTCTGGCGGGGAGCGGCTACGAGCAGTACTTC. The encoded protein is CASRTLAGSGYEQYF. The V and J genes are TRBV7-8 and TRBJ2-7; D is perhaps TRBD2 (6 bases). The CDR3 length is 15 residues. Trimming took off 6 bases at V and 3 bases at J, with 18 bases between the two ends. Germline V gene sequence: CDR1 SGHVS, CDR2 FQNEAQ.

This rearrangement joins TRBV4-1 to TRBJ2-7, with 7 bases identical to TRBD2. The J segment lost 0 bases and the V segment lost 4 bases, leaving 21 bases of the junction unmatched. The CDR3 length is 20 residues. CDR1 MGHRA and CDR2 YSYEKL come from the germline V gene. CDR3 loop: CASSRLRVASGQFLSYEQYF. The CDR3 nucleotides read TGCGCCAGCAGCCGGCTAAGGGTAGCTAGCGGCCAATTTCTCTCCTACGAGCAGTACTTC.

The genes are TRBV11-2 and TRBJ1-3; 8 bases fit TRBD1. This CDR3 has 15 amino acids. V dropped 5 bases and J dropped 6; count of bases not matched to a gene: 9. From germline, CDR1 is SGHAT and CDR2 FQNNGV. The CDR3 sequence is CASSPRTGPPNTIYF. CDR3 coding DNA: TGTGCCAGCAGCCCCCGGACAGGGCCGCCAAACACCATATATTTT.

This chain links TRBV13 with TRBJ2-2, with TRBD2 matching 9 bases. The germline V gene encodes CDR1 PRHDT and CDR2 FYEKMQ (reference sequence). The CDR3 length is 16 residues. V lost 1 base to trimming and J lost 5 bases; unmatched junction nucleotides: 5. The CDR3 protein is CASSLEAGGRTGELFF. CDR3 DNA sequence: TGTGCCAGCAGCTTAGAAGCGGGGGGCCGTACCGGGGAGCTGTTTTTT.

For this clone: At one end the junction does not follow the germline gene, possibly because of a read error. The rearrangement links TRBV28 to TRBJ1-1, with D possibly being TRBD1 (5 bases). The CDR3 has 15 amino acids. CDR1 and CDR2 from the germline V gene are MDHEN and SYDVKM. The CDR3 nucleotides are TGTGCCAGCAGTTTATGGACAGCCCTGAACATTGAAGCTTTCTTT. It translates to CASSLWTALNIEAFF.

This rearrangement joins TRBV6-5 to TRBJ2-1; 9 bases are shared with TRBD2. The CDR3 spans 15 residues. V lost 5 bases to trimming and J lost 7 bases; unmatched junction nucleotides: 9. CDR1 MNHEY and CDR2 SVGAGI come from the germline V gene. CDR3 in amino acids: CASSQPGLAGNEQFF. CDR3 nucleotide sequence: TGTGCCAGCAGTCAACCGGGACTAGCTGGAAATGAGCAGTTCTTC.

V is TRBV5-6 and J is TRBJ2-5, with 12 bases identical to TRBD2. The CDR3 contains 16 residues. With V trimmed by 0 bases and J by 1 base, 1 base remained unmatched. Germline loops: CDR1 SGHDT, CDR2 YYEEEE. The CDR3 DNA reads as TGTGCCAGCAGCTTGGGACTAGCGGGAGTCCAAGAGACCCAGTACTTC. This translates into CASSLGLAGVQETQYF.

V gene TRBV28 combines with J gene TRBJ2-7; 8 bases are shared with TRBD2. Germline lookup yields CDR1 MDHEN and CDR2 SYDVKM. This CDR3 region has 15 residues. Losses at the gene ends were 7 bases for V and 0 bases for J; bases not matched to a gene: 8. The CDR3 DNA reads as TGTGCCAGCACCCAGGCCGGGACTAGCTCCTACGAGCAGTACTTC. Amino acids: CASTQAGTSSYEQYF.

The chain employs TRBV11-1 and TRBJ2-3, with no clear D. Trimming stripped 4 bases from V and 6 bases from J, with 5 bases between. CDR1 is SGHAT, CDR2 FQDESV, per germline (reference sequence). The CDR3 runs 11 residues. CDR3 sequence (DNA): TGTGCCAGCAGCTCCCCGGATACGCAGTATTTT. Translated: CASSSPDTQYF.

The CDR3 DNA is TGTGCCAGCACCCTTCTAGCGGGGGCCCCGGGGACCCAGTACTTC. This sequence encodes CASTLLAGAPGTQYF. The V and J genes are TRBV6-5 and TRBJ2-5, with 10 nucleotides matching TRBD2. The CDR3 runs 15 residues. Trimming took 7 bases from V and 7 from J; bases not matched to a gene: 12. The germline V gene has CDR1 MNHEY and CDR2 SVGAGI.

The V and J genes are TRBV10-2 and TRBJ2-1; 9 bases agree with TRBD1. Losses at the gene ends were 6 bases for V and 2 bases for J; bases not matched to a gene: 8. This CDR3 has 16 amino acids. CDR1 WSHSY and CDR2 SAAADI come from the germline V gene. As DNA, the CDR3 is TGCGCCAGCAGGACAGGGGGACGGTACGCCTACAATGAGCAGTTCTTC. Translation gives CASRTGGRYAYNEQFF.

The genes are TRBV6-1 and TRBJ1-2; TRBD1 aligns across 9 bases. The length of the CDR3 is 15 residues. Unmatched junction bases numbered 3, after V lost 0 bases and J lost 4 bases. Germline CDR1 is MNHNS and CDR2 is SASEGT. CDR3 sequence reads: CASSEAPDRGYGYTF. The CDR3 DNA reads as TGTGCCAGCAGTGAAGCCCCGGACAGGGGCTATGGCTACACCTTC.